These T cell receptor beta chains were read from a single sample in a study of T cell responses to AZD1222 COVID-19 vaccine. Clones were sequenced by immunoSEQ multiplex PCR, and TCRdb holds only the in-frame ones, with some missing. The table has under 150,000 clones, about 93% seen once. The source was peripheral blood, collected on day 0 of AZD1222 vaccination. These receptors were obtained from an adult in good health. Both conserved end residues are part of each CDR3. Fields, in order: D gene, J gene, V gene, clone size, CDR3 protein, CDR3 DNA. A D gene is named only where the DNA matches it firmly. Rows may omit the clone size; those that give it use once, few, many or a size class.

d_call: -
j_call: TRBJ2-5
v_call: TRBV4-3
clone_size: -
cdr3_aa: CASSPGTSQETQYF
cdr3_nt: TGCGCCAGCAGCCCCGGGACAAGCCAAGAGACCCAGTACTTC

d_call: -
j_call: TRBJ1-5
v_call: TRBV7-3
clone_size: -
cdr3_aa: CASSSPASNQPQHF
cdr3_nt: TGTGCCAGCAGCTCCCCGGCCAGCAATCAGCCCCAGCATTTT

d_call: TRBD1
j_call: TRBJ1-2
v_call: TRBV11-2
clone_size: many
cdr3_aa: CASNKGQGFGRYGYTF
cdr3_nt: TGTGCCAGCAACAAGGGACAGGGGTTTGGGCGCTATGGCTACACCTTC

d_call: -
j_call: TRBJ1-1
v_call: TRBV28
clone_size: -
cdr3_aa: CASSPSSGVRGFADTEAFF
cdr3_nt: TGTGCCAGCAGTCCCTCCAGTGGGGTACGGGGTTTCGCGGACACTGAAGCTTTCTTT

d_call: -
j_call: TRBJ1-2
v_call: TRBV7-9
clone_size: -
cdr3_aa: CASSLRYGYTF
cdr3_nt: TGTGCCAGCAGCCTGAGATATGGCTACACCTTC

d_call: -
j_call: TRBJ2-1
v_call: TRBV7-2
clone_size: -
cdr3_aa: CASSPGAGENNEQFF
cdr3_nt: TGTGCCAGCAGCCCGGGGGCAGGCGAAAACAATGAGCAGTTCTTC

d_call: -
j_call: TRBJ1-2
v_call: TRBV9
clone_size: -
cdr3_aa: CASSVGGVAGDYTF
cdr3_nt: TGTGCCAGCAGCGTAGGTGGGGTTGCGGGGGATTACACCTTC

d_call: TRBD1
j_call: TRBJ1-2
v_call: TRBV2
clone_size: -
cdr3_aa: CASSGTGGYGYTF
cdr3_nt: TGTGCCAGCAGTGGGACAGGGGGCTATGGCTACACCTTC

d_call: -
j_call: TRBJ2-3
v_call: TRBV7-2
clone_size: -
cdr3_aa: CASSPSTDTQYF
cdr3_nt: TGTGCCAGCAGCCCTAGCACAGATACGCAGTATTTT

d_call: -
j_call: TRBJ2-3
v_call: TRBV7-9
clone_size: -
cdr3_aa: CASSHTTTDTQYF
cdr3_nt: TGTGCCAGCAGCCATACTACAACAGATACGCAGTATTTT

d_call: TRBD1
j_call: TRBJ1-1
v_call: TRBV27
clone_size: few
cdr3_aa: CASSPRGQFMNTEAFF
cdr3_nt: TGTGCCAGCAGTCCCCGGGGACAGTTTATGAACACTGAAGCTTTCTTT

d_call: -
j_call: TRBJ1-1
v_call: TRBV4-3
clone_size: -
cdr3_aa: CASSQAGGVNTEAFF
cdr3_nt: TGCGCCAGCAGCCAAGCGGGAGGTGTGAACACTGAAGCTTTCTTT

d_call: TRBD2
j_call: TRBJ2-3
v_call: TRBV7-2
clone_size: -
cdr3_aa: CASSFTPSGQYF
cdr3_nt: TGTGCCAGCAGCTTCACACCTAGCGGGCAGTATTTT

d_call: -
j_call: TRBJ1-2
v_call: TRBV11-2
clone_size: -
cdr3_aa: CASSSTRRGYYGYTF
cdr3_nt: TGTGCCAGCAGCTCAACCCGGCGGGGGTACTATGGCTACACCTTC

d_call: -
j_call: TRBJ1-3
v_call: TRBV7-9
clone_size: -
cdr3_aa: CASSGPGPDGTIYF
cdr3_nt: TGTGCCAGCAGCGGACCGGGACCCGACGGCACCATATATTTT

d_call: -
j_call: TRBJ1-1
v_call: TRBV6-5
clone_size: -
cdr3_aa: CASSYELMNTEAFF
cdr3_nt: TGTGCCAGCAGTTACGAATTGATGAACACTGAAGCTTTCTTT

d_call: -
j_call: TRBJ1-2
v_call: TRBV5-1
clone_size: few
cdr3_aa: CASSLPQGGKANYGYTF
cdr3_nt: TGCGCCAGCAGCTTGCCTCAGGGAGGAAAAGCTAACTATGGCTACACCTTC

d_call: TRBD2
j_call: TRBJ2-2
v_call: TRBV5-6
clone_size: -
cdr3_aa: CASSWGLASHGELFF
cdr3_nt: TGTGCCAGCAGCTGGGGACTAGCAAGTCACGGGGAGCTGTTTTTT

d_call: -
j_call: TRBJ1-1
v_call: TRBV19
clone_size: -
cdr3_aa: CASSNVDNGYTEAFF
cdr3_nt: TGTGCCAGTAGCAACGTCGACAACGGGTACACTGAAGCTTTCTTT

d_call: TRBD1
j_call: TRBJ1-1
v_call: TRBV7-9
clone_size: -
cdr3_aa: CASSTQTGGSAAFF
cdr3_nt: TGTGCCAGCAGCACACAGACAGGGGGCAGTGCAGCTTTCTTT

d_call: -
j_call: TRBJ2-5
v_call: TRBV10-3
clone_size: -
cdr3_aa: CAISEVGEEEETQYF
cdr3_nt: TGTGCCATCAGTGAGGTCGGTGAAGAAGAAGAGACCCAGTACTTC

d_call: TRBD1
j_call: TRBJ2-1
v_call: TRBV24-1
clone_size: -
cdr3_aa: CATSDRTGGRDEQFF
cdr3_nt: TGTGCCACCAGTGACCGGACAGGGGGCCGAGATGAGCAGTTCTTC

d_call: -
j_call: TRBJ2-7
v_call: TRBV9
clone_size: -
cdr3_aa: CASSVSATAYEQYF
cdr3_nt: TGTGCCAGCAGCGTATCCGCCACTGCCTACGAGCAGTACTTC

d_call: TRBD1
j_call: TRBJ1-2
v_call: TRBV18
clone_size: -
cdr3_aa: CASSPGQGGGYTF
cdr3_nt: TGTGCCAGCTCACCGGGACAGGGGGGAGGCTACACCTTC

d_call: TRBD2
j_call: TRBJ2-1
v_call: TRBV12-5
clone_size: -
cdr3_aa: CASGFPGLAGEPFF
cdr3_nt: TGTGCTAGTGGTTTCCCGGGACTAGCGGGGGAACCCTTCTTC

d_call: -
j_call: TRBJ2-5
v_call: TRBV6-5
clone_size: -
cdr3_aa: CASGDPGVYETQYF
cdr3_nt: TGTGCCAGCGGGGATCCCGGAGTTTATGAGACCCAGTACTTC

d_call: -
j_call: TRBJ1-3
v_call: TRBV4-3
clone_size: -
cdr3_aa: CASSQDIGYPTGNTIYF
cdr3_nt: TGCGCCAGCAGCCAAGATATTGGGTATCCGACGGGAAACACCATATATTTT

d_call: -
j_call: TRBJ2-1
v_call: TRBV14
clone_size: -
cdr3_aa: CASSQNRDNEQFF
cdr3_nt: TGTGCCAGCAGCCAGAACAGGGACAATGAGCAGTTCTTC

d_call: TRBD1
j_call: TRBJ2-2
v_call: TRBV5-1
clone_size: -
cdr3_aa: CASDTGTADTGELFF
cdr3_nt: TGCGCCAGCGACACCGGGACAGCAGACACCGGGGAGCTGTTTTTT

d_call: TRBD1
j_call: TRBJ2-7
v_call: TRBV28
clone_size: few
cdr3_aa: CASSSTRTGPYEQYF
cdr3_nt: TGTGCCAGCAGCTCGACCCGGACAGGGCCCTACGAGCAGTACTTC

d_call: -
j_call: TRBJ1-5
v_call: TRBV5-6
clone_size: -
cdr3_aa: CASSSWPGSNQPQHF
cdr3_nt: TGTGCCAGCAGCTCTTGGCCGGGGAGCAATCAGCCCCAGCATTTT

d_call: -
j_call: TRBJ2-1
v_call: TRBV5-1
clone_size: -
cdr3_aa: CASRLRTESYNEQFF
cdr3_nt: TGCGCCAGCAGGCTGAGGACAGAGTCCTACAATGAGCAGTTCTTC